This T cell receptor (beta chain) was sequenced in a study of Graves' ophthalmopathy and Graves' hyperthyroidism. Each diagnosis was determined on the basis of clinical symptoms, serum thyroxine, TRAb, thyroid ultrasound and orbital computed tomography. Amplifying from RNA transcripts, the study obtained TCR beta CDR3 regions. The library came from an HTBI-primed first-round RT-PCR and a second-round multiplex PCR. TCRdb re-called the multiplex PCR reads through MiXCR, storing one row per CDR3 protein. The sample has about 380,000 distinct CDR3 sequences; roughly 15% are singletons. V lost 0 bases to trimming and J lost 1 base, with 12 bases between them. Germline loops: CDR1 LNHDA, CDR2 SQIVND (reference sequence). CDR3 length: 16 amino acids.

This receptor was obtained from a woman younger than 35 with stable Graves' hyperthyroidism. Sequenced: peripheral blood. The chain carries TRBV19 and TRBJ2-5; D may correspond to TRBD1 or TRBD2 (6 bases each). The CDR3 region is CASSIDPSGAQETQYF. DNA for the CDR3: TGTGCCAGTAGTATAGATCCCTCGGGGGCCCAAGAGACCCAGTACTTC.